One T cell receptor beta chain is described in this entry. Its target is unknown. The V segment lost 6 bases and the J segment 4 bases; nucleotides outside the gene matches: 7. Germline V gives CDR1 ENHRY, CDR2 SYGVKD. The CDR3 sequence is 15 residues long. The data stem from a study of CD8 T cells in ankylosing spondylitis. Study observations and caveats: A motif in TCR beta, a set of about eight highly homologous variants, appeared characteristic of ankylosing spondylitis blood.

TCRdb ran MiXCR on the 5' RACE reads and lists one entry per CDR3 protein. Found here are 700,000 to 850,000 distinct CDR3 sequences, roughly 10% of them singletons; the top ten hold about 0.49%. Sequenced: blood, either unsorted or a sorted T cell fraction (not recorded which). The clonotype was recovered from a male donor with ankylosing spondylitis. This rearrangement joins TRBV10-3 to TRBJ2-7, with 12 bases identical to TRBD2. In nucleotides, the CDR3 is TGTGCCATCAGGCGACTAGCGGGGGCTCTTTACGAGCAGTACTTC. Its protein product is CAIRRLAGALYEQYF.